This T cell receptor beta chain stems from a study of blood T cell repertoires in COVID-19 (dated by TCRdb to about 2020). Context from the whole study: Collaborator samples came from the United States, Italy and Spain and covered acute and convalescent phases of COVID-19. Samples were obtained from the ongoing ImmuneRACE study (first 160 participants) and from about 1,300 subjects provided by 6 global collaborators. The prospective study material was composed of cDNA or gDNA derived from T cells, B-cell-depleted T cells, or PBMCs. HLA class I and class II types, where available, came from metadata supplied by the sample provider rather than from assay-based typing. Subjects who had been exposed to COVID-19, were actively infected with it, or had recovered from it provided the deeply sampled blood TCRbeta repertoires that made up the dataset. A freely available public database, intended as a resource for researchers studying the immune response to SARS-CoV-2, is where the repertoires were released. A de-identified subject ID, COVID-19 status, age in years and sex were almost always included in the sample metadata. General findings and caveats noted by the study authors: How much clinical and demographic metadata was included differed by source and by participant, and the metadata was provided uncurated.

In regard to this clone: Its cognate antigen has yet to be identified. No base quality values were provided; no much bigger clone lies one nucleotide off.

The CDR3 sequence holds 13 residues, the cysteine and phenylalanine included. Of the read, only the CDR3 DNA is kept; its 39 bases are in frame from base 1. The germline V gene provides CDR1 SGHRS and CDR2 YFSETQ. V is reduced by 0 bases and J by 4 bases, leaving a spacing of 7 bases between them. TCRbeta CDR3 regions were amplified from genomic DNA by means of the immunoSEQ Assay, a bias-controlled multiplex PCR. Per the source publication's procedure: Within the assay, amplification of reference gene primers was used to estimate how many nucleated cells each sample contained. To quantify the absolute abundance of each unique TCRbeta CDR3 rearrangement, sequence reads were collapsed and filtered. For each sample, productive Simpson clonality was calculated as the square root of Simpson's diversity index over productive rearrangements. Drawn from immuneACCESS, this table holds only the in-frame rearrangements with V and J called that TCRdb kept. Clones are partly lost; checked studies trace under half to an unresolved V gene and leave the rest unexplained. The V and J calls and the clone size are those of that table, but D and trimming were determined from the DNA. The sample table lists fewer than 400,000 clones, 80% to 90% of them with a count of one. The ten largest clones add up to less than 6.5% of the sample.

Enrolling through a virtual design, the prospective study's participants ranged in age from roughly 18 to 100 years and lived across 24 United States geographic areas. Cohort assignment in the prospective study relied on participant-reported clinical history from a screening survey and a study questionnaire. Recovered participants in ImmuneRACE Cohort 3 were defined as having two consecutive negative NP/OP PCR tests, clearance from a healthcare professional, or resolution of symptoms. In the prospective study, whole blood, serum and a nasopharyngeal or oropharyngeal swab were collected from each participant by mobile phlebotomists. Over a roughly 2-month period, participants in the prospective study had the option of providing additional blood draws and questionnaires. Before DNA extraction, prospective study blood samples were shipped either frozen or at room temperature.

The sequence links TRBV5-1 to TRBJ1-2, with the D segment identity uncertain. The sequence was collected from a man aged 30-40 years who had recovered from COVID-19. Material for sequencing was PBMCs or T cells enriched from blood (not recorded which). For the CDR3, the sequence is CASSLVVFYGYTF. The sequenced DNA: TGCGCCAGCAGCTTGGTAGTTTTCTATGGCTACACCTTC.